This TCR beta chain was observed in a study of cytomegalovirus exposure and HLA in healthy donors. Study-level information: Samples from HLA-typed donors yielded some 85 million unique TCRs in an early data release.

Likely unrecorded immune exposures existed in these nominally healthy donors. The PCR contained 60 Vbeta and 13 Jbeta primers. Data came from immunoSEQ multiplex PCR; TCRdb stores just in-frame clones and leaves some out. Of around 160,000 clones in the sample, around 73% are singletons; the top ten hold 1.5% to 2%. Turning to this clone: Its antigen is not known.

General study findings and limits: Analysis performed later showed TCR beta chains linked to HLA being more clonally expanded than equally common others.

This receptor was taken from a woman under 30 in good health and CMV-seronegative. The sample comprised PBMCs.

The CDR3 region has the DNA TGTGCCAGCAGCTTACGCCGGAATGAGCAGTTCTTC. Its protein is CASSLRRNEQFF. This chain connects TRBV7-9 to TRBJ2-1; D unclear. Germline V gene lookup returns CDR1 SEHNR and CDR2 FQNEAQ (reference sequence). Trimming shortened V by 2 bases and J by 7 bases, and 6 bases separated the two germline ends. This CDR3 is 12 amino acids long.